This TCR beta chain was identified during a study of T cell repertoires in aging, cancer and after chemotherapy (dated by TCRdb to about 2019). Turning to the overall study: The donors fell into six age groups ranging from 30 or younger to 70 or older, and each group had at least three individuals. A cohort of some 210 cancer patients (94 with hematological and roughly 120 with solid cancers) was assembled, and around 100 healthy donors were included as a reference group. To look at immunoaging and at how T cells reconstitute after chemotherapy, the study profiled TCR beta repertoires in peripheral blood from both healthy donors and cancer patients. Healthy donor control TCR repertoires were recorded over several months to years and showed clear clonal overlap across re-sampling. The full dataset contained around 8.2 million TCR reads.

TCR beta rearrangements were amplified from genomic DNA extracted from peripheral blood rather than from sorted cells or RNA. The investigation overall reported the following: Untreated patients with hematological or solid cancers showed significantly lower blood TCR diversity and higher clonality than age-matched healthy donors. According to the authors, the repertoire data do not allow conclusions to be drawn about immunological memory after chemotherapy. In healthy donors, the decline in TCR diversity with age was mainly explained by loss of richness, whereas in cancer patients loss of evenness was also found to contribute. In both cancer cohorts, median generation probability rose over the chemotherapy interval, which suggests that the repertoire was reconstituted through rebound thymic output.

Rearranged TRB sequences spanning V, D and J segments were amplified in a multiplex touch-down PCR with a mixed TRB-A/B primer pool. Illumina adapters and sample indices were attached to the amplicons through two consecutive PCR reactions run with Phusion HS II polymerase. After gel purification with the NucleoSpin Gel and PCR Clean-up kit, the amplicons were checked using Qubit and an Agilent 2100 Bioanalyzer. Sequencing of the libraries was done on an Illumina MiSeq with paired-end, single-indexed 600-cycle runs. The source study handled its data this way. Processing of the TRB sequences was carried out with MiXCR versions 2.12 and 3.0.5. A clone was defined as each unique CDR3 nucleotide sequence, and only productive sequences supported by at least two reads were kept. The repertoire metrics were Shannon diversity, evenness, clonality (defined as one minus evenness), and alpha-parameterized diversity profiles covering alpha 0 to 5. The IGoR algorithm was used to calculate generation probabilities of clones in the paired pre- and post-chemotherapy samples. TCRdb ran its own pipeline on the public reads, namely fastp trimming at Q25 and MiXCR clone calling, and kept in-frame beta chains. Rows with a matching CDR3 protein are joined into one entry that keeps the most common DNA and genes. It is TCRdb's table, rather than the study itself, that gives the V and J calls and clone size. The sample yields 12,000 or so distinct CDR3 sequences; 20% to 30% were counted once. Together, the top ten hold 2% to 3% of the sample.

The CDR3 contains 16 residues, cysteine and phenylalanine counted. The DNA shown is the 48-base CDR3, in frame from base 1. V is clipped by 9 bases and J by 1 base, and the sequence between their germline boundaries is 19 bases long. CDR1 LNHDA and CDR2 SQIVND were looked up in the germline V gene (reference sequence). This clonotype is medium-sized (0.01 to 0.1%) in its sample. No antigen is known for it. The record has no base qualities; no much larger clone is one base away. What was sequenced was blood. The clonotype was recovered from a human donor in good health. The chain is assembled from TRBV19 and TRBJ2-1; TRBD2 is possibly the D segment (7 matching bases). The bases are TGTGCCAGCACCGAGGGGGGGGGACTTTCCTACAATGAGCAGTTCTTC. Translated, this is CASTEGGGLSYNEQFF.